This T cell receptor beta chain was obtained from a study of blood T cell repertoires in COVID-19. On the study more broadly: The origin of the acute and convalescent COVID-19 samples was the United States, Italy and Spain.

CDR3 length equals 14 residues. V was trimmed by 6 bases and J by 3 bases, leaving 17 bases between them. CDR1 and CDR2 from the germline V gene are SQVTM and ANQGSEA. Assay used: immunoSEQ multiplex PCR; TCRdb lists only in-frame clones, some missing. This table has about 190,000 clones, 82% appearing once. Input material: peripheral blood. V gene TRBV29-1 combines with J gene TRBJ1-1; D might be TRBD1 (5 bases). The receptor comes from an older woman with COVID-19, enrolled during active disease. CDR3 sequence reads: CSVRAAARYTEAFF. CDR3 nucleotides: TGCAGCGTCAGGGCGGCGGCCAGATACACTGAAGCTTTCTTT.